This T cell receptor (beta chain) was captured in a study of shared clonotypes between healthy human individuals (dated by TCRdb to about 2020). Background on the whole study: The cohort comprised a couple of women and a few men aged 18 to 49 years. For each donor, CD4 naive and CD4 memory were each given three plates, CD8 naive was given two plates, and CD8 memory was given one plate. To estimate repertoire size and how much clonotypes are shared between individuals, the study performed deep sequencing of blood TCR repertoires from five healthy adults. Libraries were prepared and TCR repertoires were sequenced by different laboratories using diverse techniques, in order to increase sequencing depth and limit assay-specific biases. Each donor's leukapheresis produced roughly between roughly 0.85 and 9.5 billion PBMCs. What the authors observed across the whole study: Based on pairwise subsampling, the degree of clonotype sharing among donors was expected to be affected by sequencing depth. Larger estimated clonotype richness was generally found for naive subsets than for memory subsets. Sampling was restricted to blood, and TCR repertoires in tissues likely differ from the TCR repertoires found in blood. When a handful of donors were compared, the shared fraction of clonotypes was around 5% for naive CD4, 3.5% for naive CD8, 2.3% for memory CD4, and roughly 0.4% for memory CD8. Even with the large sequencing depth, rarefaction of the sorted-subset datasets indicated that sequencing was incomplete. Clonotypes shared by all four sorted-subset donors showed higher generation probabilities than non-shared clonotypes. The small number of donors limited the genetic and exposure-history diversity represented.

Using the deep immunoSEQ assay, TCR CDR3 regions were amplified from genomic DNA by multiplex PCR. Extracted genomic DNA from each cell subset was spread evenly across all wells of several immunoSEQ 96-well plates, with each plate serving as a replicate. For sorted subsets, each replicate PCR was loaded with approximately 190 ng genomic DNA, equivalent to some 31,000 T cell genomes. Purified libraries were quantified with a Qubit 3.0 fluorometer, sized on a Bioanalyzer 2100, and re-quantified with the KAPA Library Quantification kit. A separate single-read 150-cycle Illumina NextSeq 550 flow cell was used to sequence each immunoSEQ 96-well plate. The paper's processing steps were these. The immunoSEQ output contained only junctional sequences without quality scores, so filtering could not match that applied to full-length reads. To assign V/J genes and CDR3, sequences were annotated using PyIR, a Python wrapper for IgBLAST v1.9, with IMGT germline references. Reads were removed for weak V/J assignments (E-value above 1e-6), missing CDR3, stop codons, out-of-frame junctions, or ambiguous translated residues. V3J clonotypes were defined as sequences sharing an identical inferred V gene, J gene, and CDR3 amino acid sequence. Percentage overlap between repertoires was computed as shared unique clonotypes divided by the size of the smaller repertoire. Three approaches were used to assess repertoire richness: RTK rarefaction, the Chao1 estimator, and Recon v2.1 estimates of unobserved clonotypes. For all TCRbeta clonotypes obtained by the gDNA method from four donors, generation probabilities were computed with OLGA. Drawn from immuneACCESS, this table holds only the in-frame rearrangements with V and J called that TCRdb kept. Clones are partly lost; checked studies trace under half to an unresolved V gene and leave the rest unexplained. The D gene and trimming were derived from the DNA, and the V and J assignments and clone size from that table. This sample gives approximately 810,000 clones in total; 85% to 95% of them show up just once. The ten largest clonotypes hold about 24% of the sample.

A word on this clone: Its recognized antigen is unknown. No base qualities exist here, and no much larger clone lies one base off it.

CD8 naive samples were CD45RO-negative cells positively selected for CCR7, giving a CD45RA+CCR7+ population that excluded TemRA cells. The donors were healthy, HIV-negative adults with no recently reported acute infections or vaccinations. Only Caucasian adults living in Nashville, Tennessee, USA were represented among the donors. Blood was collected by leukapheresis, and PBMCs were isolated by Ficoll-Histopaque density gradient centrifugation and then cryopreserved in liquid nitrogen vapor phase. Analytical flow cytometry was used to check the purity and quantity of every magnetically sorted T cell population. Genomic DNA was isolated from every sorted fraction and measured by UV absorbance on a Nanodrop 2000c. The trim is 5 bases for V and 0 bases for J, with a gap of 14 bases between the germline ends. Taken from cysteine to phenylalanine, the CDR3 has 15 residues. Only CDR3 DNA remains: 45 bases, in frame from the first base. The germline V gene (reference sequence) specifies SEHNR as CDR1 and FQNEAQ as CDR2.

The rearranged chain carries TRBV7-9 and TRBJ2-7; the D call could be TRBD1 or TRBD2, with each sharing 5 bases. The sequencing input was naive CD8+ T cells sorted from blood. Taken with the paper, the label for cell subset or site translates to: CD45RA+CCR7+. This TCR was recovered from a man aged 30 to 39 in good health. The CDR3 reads CASSPSRDLSYEQYF. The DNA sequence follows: TGTGCCAGCAGCCCCAGTCGGGACCTCTCCTACGAGCAGTACTTC.